This entry features one T cell receptor (beta chain) sequence. Its antigen is not yet known. Base qualities are missing; no much larger clone stands one base away. This record comes from a study of blood T cell repertoires in COVID-19 (dated by TCRdb to 2018 to 2020). General notes on the study: Samples from collaborators originated in the United States, Italy and Spain and spanned both the acute and convalescent phases of COVID-19. The samples were drawn from the first 160 participants of the ongoing ImmuneRACE study and from more than 1,000 subjects provided by 6 global collaborators. The material from the prospective study consisted of cDNA or gDNA derived from T cells, B-cell-depleted T cells, or PBMCs. Deeply sampled blood TCRbeta repertoires from subjects exposed to, actively infected with, or recovered from COVID-19 were included in the dataset. A de-identified subject ID, COVID-19 status, age in years and sex were almost always included in the sample metadata. The repertoires were released in a freely available public database meant as a resource for research on the immune response to SARS-CoV-2. HLA class I and class II types, where available, came from metadata supplied by the sample provider rather than from assay-based typing.

TCRbeta CDR3 regions were amplified from genomic DNA by means of the immunoSEQ Assay, a bias-controlled multiplex PCR. The authors processed their data as follows. The number of nucleated cells in each sample was estimated by amplification of reference gene primers within the assay. To quantify the absolute abundance of each unique TCRbeta CDR3 rearrangement, sequence reads were collapsed and filtered. For each sample, productive Simpson clonality was calculated as the square root of Simpson's diversity index over productive rearrangements. The table comes from immuneACCESS by way of TCRdb, which keeps in-frame sequences with V and J called. Part of the clones is missing from these tables; in studies checked, under half for an unresolved V gene and the rest for unknown reasons. Clonal size and the V and J genes are those of that table, whereas D and trimming came from the DNA. The sample data list 200,000 to 250,000 clones, and about 83% of these were observed just once. The top ten constitute 6.2% of the sample.

Here is what the overall study found, with its caveats: Clinical and demographic metadata were provided uncurated, with the amount varying by source and participant.

CDR1 SGHRS and CDR2 YFSETQ are derived from the germline V gene. From cysteine to phenylalanine, the CDR3 is 13 amino acids long. The CDR3 DNA has 39 bases and is translated from base 1. At the junction V is shortened by 7 bases and J by 6 bases; bases outside the gene matches: 6. Another Seattle source contributed samples from volunteer blood donors who had recovered from COVID-19. The collaborating institutions used their own protocols to collect whole blood in K2EDTA tubes. Collaborator samples were shipped for TCRbeta analysis as frozen whole blood, isolated PBMCs, or DNA extracted from either sample type.

The TCR sequence derives from a man in his sixties who had recovered from COVID-19. The rearrangement combines TRBV5-1 with TRBJ2-1; 8 bases in the junction line up with TRBD1. Sequenced sample: peripheral blood. In nucleotide form, the sequence is TGCGCCAGCTCCGGACAGGGCTTCAATGAGCAGTTCTTC. This sequence encodes CASSGQGFNEQFF. Joined to the reference TRBV5-1 and TRBJ2-1 proteins, this CDR3 gives the full variable domain: KAGVTQTPRYLIKTRGQQVTLSCSPISGHRSVSWYQQTPGQGLQFLFEYFSETQRNKGNFPGRFSGRQFSNSRSEMNVSTLELGDSALYLCASSGQGFNEQFFGPGTRLTVL.